This T cell receptor (beta chain) was captured by sequencing in a study of T cell responses to AZD1222 COVID-19 vaccine. Overall study findings and caveats: Spike as a whole was targeted by vaccine-associated CD4 TCRs, dominant at 160-218 and 743-854.

Only in-frame clones appear in the TCRdb table, and some are missing; sequencing was by immunoSEQ multiplex PCR. Of roughly 140,000 clones in the sample, 88% are singletons; the top ten hold 3% to 4%. Concerning this clone: Its antigen is unidentified.

Trimming at V came to 3 bases and at J to 4 bases, leaving 7 bases not matched to a gene. Looked up from germline, CDR1 is KGHDR and CDR2 is SFDVKD. The CDR3 loop spans 16 amino acids. The sequence was obtained from an adult in good health. The V gene is TRBV24-1, the J gene TRBJ2-3; 9 bases match TRBD2. Sequenced material: peripheral blood, taken on day 0 of MenACWY control vaccination. The chain's CDR3 is CATSDPRSGRPDTQYF. In nucleotides, the CDR3 is TGTGCCACCAGTGATCCTAGGAGCGGGAGGCCAGATACGCAGTATTTT.